The rows below give T cell receptor beta chains drawn from one sample of a study of T cells in Graves' hyperthyroidism and ophthalmopathy. MiXCR was run by TCRdb on the multiplex PCR reads, yielding one entry per CDR3 protein. In the table there are some 400,000 distinct CDR3 sequences, approximately 14% of which are singletons. The sequenced sample was blood. These receptors were obtained from a woman in her fifties or sixties with Graves' hyperthyroidism. Each CDR3 is given with its conserved first and last residue. D genes are given only for firm matches. For some rows the clone size is stated as once, few or many, or as a class when expanded; others skip it.

V gene: TRBV2
clone size: many
D gene: .
J gene: TRBJ1-5
CDR3 DNA: TGTGCCAGCGGACGATCCCAGCATCAGCCCCAGCATTTT
CDR3 protein: CASGRSQHQPQHF

V gene: TRBV5-5
clone size: .
D gene: TRBD2
J gene: TRBJ2-1
CDR3 DNA: TGTGCCAGCAGCCAAGCCGGGACTAGCGGTCTCAATGAGCAGTTCTTC
CDR3 protein: CASSQAGTSGLNEQFF

V gene: TRBV5-1
clone size: many
D gene: TRBD2
J gene: TRBJ2-1
CDR3 DNA: TGCGCCAGCAGCTTTCCGGGAGGGAATGAGCAGTTCTTC
CDR3 protein: CASSFPGGNEQFF

V gene: TRBV20-1
clone size: .
D gene: .
J gene: TRBJ2-7
CDR3 DNA: TGCAGTGCTAGTCGGGTCCCCTCGGGCGAGCAGTACTTC
CDR3 protein: CSASRVPSGEQYF

V gene: TRBV10-2
clone size: many
D gene: TRBD1
J gene: TRBJ1-1
CDR3 DNA: TGCGCCAGCAGGGACAGGGTAAGGGGTGAAGCTTTCTTT
CDR3 protein: CASRDRVRGEAFF

V gene: TRBV5-4
clone size: few
D gene: .
J gene: TRBJ1-2
CDR3 DNA: TGTGCCAGCAGCTACCGGGACATTAACTATGGCTACACCTTC
CDR3 protein: CASSYRDINYGYTF

V gene: TRBV9
clone size: .
D gene: TRBD2
J gene: TRBJ2-7
CDR3 DNA: TGTGCCAGCAGCTTCGGGGGGGAGCAGCAGTACTTC
CDR3 protein: CASSFGGEQQYF

V gene: TRBV30
clone size: .
D gene: TRBD1
J gene: TRBJ2-7
CDR3 DNA: TGTGCCTGGAGGCTTACGTCCGGACAGGCTTTCGATGAGCAGTACTTC
CDR3 protein: CAWRLTSGQAFDEQYF

V gene: TRBV29-1
clone size: .
D gene: .
J gene: TRBJ1-1
CDR3 DNA: TGCAGCGTCACTCGCGGTTCCAAGACTGAAGCTTTCTTT
CDR3 protein: CSVTRGSKTEAFF

V gene: TRBV3-1
clone size: many
D gene: .
J gene: TRBJ1-1
CDR3 DNA: TGTGCCAGCAGCCAAGAATCAAGAGGCAACACTGAAGCTTTCTTT
CDR3 protein: CASSQESRGNTEAFF

V gene: TRBV6-9
clone size: .
D gene: .
J gene: TRBJ1-5
CDR3 DNA: TGTGCCAGCAGTTTAGTCGGAGCAGGGCCCCTACATAGCAATCAGCCCCAGCATTTT
CDR3 protein: CASSLVGAGPLHSNQPQHF

V gene: TRBV24-1
clone size: many
D gene: .
J gene: TRBJ2-3
CDR3 DNA: TGTGCCACCAGTGACGAAGACCCGTCGTCCCGAGATACGCAGTATTTT
CDR3 protein: CATSDEDPSSRDTQYF

V gene: TRBV12-3/TRBV12-4
clone size: many
D gene: TRBD2
J gene: TRBJ2-7
CDR3 DNA: TGTGCCAGCAGTTTAGGGCAGCGGGAGTCCTCACCAAACTACGAGCAGTACTTC
CDR3 protein: CASSLGQRESSPNYEQYF

V gene: TRBV7-9
clone size: many
D gene: TRBD1
J gene: TRBJ2-3
CDR3 DNA: TGTGCCAGCAGCACCCAGGGGGCAGGCACAGATACGCAGTATTTT
CDR3 protein: CASSTQGAGTDTQYF

V gene: TRBV4-1
clone size: many
D gene: .
J gene: TRBJ1-2
CDR3 DNA: TGCGCCAGCAGGGGATACCTGGACAGAGACGGCTACACCTTC
CDR3 protein: CASRGYLDRDGYTF

V gene: TRBV20-1
clone size: many
D gene: .
J gene: TRBJ2-5
CDR3 DNA: TGCAGTGCCCTTAGGGGAGTTGGGCAAGAGACCCAGTACTTC
CDR3 protein: CSALRGVGQETQYF

V gene: TRBV5-5
clone size: .
D gene: .
J gene: TRBJ1-5
CDR3 DNA: TGTGCCAGCAGCTTGGTCAGCAATCAGCCCCAGCATTTT
CDR3 protein: CASSLVSNQPQHF

V gene: TRBV12-3/TRBV12-4
clone size: few
D gene: .
J gene: TRBJ1-1
CDR3 DNA: TGTGCCAGCAGCCGGCCGTACACTGAAGCTTTCTTT
CDR3 protein: CASSRPYTEAFF

V gene: TRBV28
clone size: many
D gene: TRBD1
J gene: TRBJ1-4
CDR3 DNA: TGTGCCAGCAGATCAGGGGGCATGAGAGAAAAACTGTTTTTT
CDR3 protein: CASRSGGMREKLFF

V gene: TRBV11-2
clone size: many
D gene: .
J gene: TRBJ2-5
CDR3 DNA: TGTGCCAGCAGCTTCGGGAGACAAGAGACCCAGTACTTC
CDR3 protein: CASSFGRQETQYF

V gene: TRBV5-6
clone size: .
D gene: TRBD1
J gene: TRBJ1-2
CDR3 DNA: TGTGCCAGCAGCAAAGGACAGGGGTCGAAGTTAGCGACCTTC
CDR3 protein: CASSKGQGSKLATF

V gene: TRBV7-9
clone size: many
D gene: .
J gene: TRBJ2-1
CDR3 DNA: TGTGCCAGCAGGACAGCGGGCTACTACAATGAGCAGTTCTTC
CDR3 protein: CASRTAGYYNEQFF

V gene: TRBV4-1
clone size: .
D gene: TRBD2
J gene: TRBJ2-3
CDR3 DNA: TGCGCCAGCAGGCAAGGCTCCTTAGGGAGAAGCGGGAGGCCCACCCCCACCGTTGATACGCAGTATTTT
CDR3 protein: CASRQGSLGRSGRPTPTVDTQYF

V gene: TRBV3-1
clone size: many
D gene: .
J gene: TRBJ2-1
CDR3 DNA: TGTGCCAGCAGCCGGGGTAATCCGTATGAGCAGTTCTTC
CDR3 protein: CASSRGNPYEQFF

V gene: TRBV24-1
clone size: many
D gene: TRBD2
J gene: TRBJ2-1
CDR3 DNA: TGTGCCACCAGTGATTCCGCGAGCGGGAGGGCCTATTACAATGAGCAGTTCTTC
CDR3 protein: CATSDSASGRAYYNEQFF

V gene: TRBV5-1
clone size: many
D gene: .
J gene: TRBJ2-7
CDR3 DNA: TGCGCCAGCAGCTTCACACCCCCATCGAACGAGCAGTACTTC
CDR3 protein: CASSFTPPSNEQYF

V gene: TRBV19
clone size: many
D gene: TRBD1
J gene: TRBJ1-1
CDR3 DNA: TGTGCCAGTAGTATCGGCTGGACAGGGCCTACGAACACTGAAGCTTTCTTT
CDR3 protein: CASSIGWTGPTNTEAFF

V gene: TRBV6-1
clone size: few
D gene: .
J gene: TRBJ1-1
CDR3 DNA: TGTGCCACCCTTGAGGCCGTCCCTCGGAAAGCTTTCTTT
CDR3 protein: CATLEAVPRKAFF

V gene: TRBV28
clone size: few
D gene: .
J gene: TRBJ2-7
CDR3 DNA: TGTGCCAGCACCTTGACCGGGGCTCGGGGGCAGTACTTC
CDR3 protein: CASTLTGARGQYF

V gene: TRBV18
clone size: many
D gene: TRBD2
J gene: TRBJ2-3
CDR3 DNA: TGTGCCAGCTCACCAGGCGGGGGAGTGGATACGCAGTATTTT
CDR3 protein: CASSPGGGVDTQYF

V gene: TRBV9
clone size: few
D gene: .
J gene: TRBJ2-2
CDR3 DNA: TGTGCCAGCAGCGTAGGGCACACCGGGGAGCTGTTTTTT
CDR3 protein: CASSVGHTGELFF

V gene: TRBV7-8
clone size: .
D gene: .
J gene: TRBJ2-4
CDR3 DNA: TGTGCCAGCAGCTTAGCACGTACAGGTTTGGGTCCAAAAAACATTCAGTACTTC
CDR3 protein: CASSLARTGLGPKNIQYF

V gene: TRBV19
clone size: few
D gene: TRBD1
J gene: TRBJ2-2
CDR3 DNA: TGTGCCAGTAGTGGGGGACAGGGAGATAAGCGCACCGGGGAGCTGTTTTTT
CDR3 protein: CASSGGQGDKRTGELFF

V gene: TRBV18
clone size: .
D gene: .
J gene: TRBJ1-1
CDR3 DNA: TGTGCCAGCCCACCACCGGGGAACACTGAAGCTTTCTTT
CDR3 protein: CASPPPGNTEAFF

V gene: TRBV5-1
clone size: many
D gene: TRBD1
J gene: TRBJ2-1
CDR3 DNA: TGCGCCAGCAGCTTGGGGGACAGGGCGGACTACAATGAGCAGTTCTTC
CDR3 protein: CASSLGDRADYNEQFF

V gene: TRBV7-6
clone size: .
D gene: TRBD2
J gene: TRBJ2-3
CDR3 DNA: TGTGCCAGCAGCTTAGGAGGGACTAGCGGGAGACGAGATACGCAGTATTTT
CDR3 protein: CASSLGGTSGRRDTQYF

V gene: TRBV11-3
clone size: many
D gene: TRBD2
J gene: TRBJ2-1
CDR3 DNA: TGTGCCAGCAGCTTAGGTGAAGGGAGGCTAGCGGGAGGGTTGGGGAATGAGCAGTTCTTC
CDR3 protein: CASSLGEGRLAGGLGNEQFF

V gene: TRBV24-1
clone size: .
D gene: .
J gene: TRBJ1-2
CDR3 DNA: TGTGCCACCGGTGGATCGACAGAGTATGGCTACACCTTC
CDR3 protein: CATGGSTEYGYTF

V gene: TRBV20-1
clone size: many
D gene: .
J gene: TRBJ2-5
CDR3 DNA: TGCAGTGCTAGAGAGGGGCGGACCTTGCAAGAGACCCAGTACTTC
CDR3 protein: CSAREGRTLQETQYF

V gene: TRBV5-1
clone size: many
D gene: .
J gene: TRBJ2-2
CDR3 DNA: TGCGCCAGCAGCCCCCGGACGGTCACCGGGGAGCTGTTTTTT
CDR3 protein: CASSPRTVTGELFF

V gene: TRBV6-1
clone size: few
D gene: .
J gene: TRBJ2-1
CDR3 DNA: TGTGCCACCGGAGGCTCCTACAATGAGCAGTTCTTC
CDR3 protein: CATGGSYNEQFF

V gene: TRBV20-1
clone size: few
D gene: TRBD1
J gene: TRBJ1-1
CDR3 DNA: TGCAGTGTCGGGACAGAAATGAACACTGAAGCTTTCTTT
CDR3 protein: CSVGTEMNTEAFF

V gene: TRBV29-1
clone size: many
D gene: .
J gene: TRBJ2-1
CDR3 DNA: TGCAGCGTTGTAAGAGACTCGAACTACAATGAGCAGTTCTTC
CDR3 protein: CSVVRDSNYNEQFF

V gene: TRBV11-2
clone size: many
D gene: .
J gene: TRBJ2-1
CDR3 DNA: TGTGCCAGCAGGCCTCCCCTGGGGGGCGCGGGGAATGAGCAGTTCTTC
CDR3 protein: CASRPPLGGAGNEQFF